Following are 19 T cell receptor beta chains from one sample sequenced in a study of blood T cell repertoires in COVID-19. Clones were sequenced by immunoSEQ multiplex PCR, and TCRdb holds only the in-frame ones, with some missing. The table records 95,000 to 110,000 clones, more than 70% of them present only once. Sequences were obtained from peripheral blood. All receptors derive from a man between 45 and 60 years old with active or convalescent COVID-19.

There are a few counts of this clone. This chain joins TRBV5-4 and TRBJ1-6, with D maybe TRBD1 (6 bases). The V end lost 4 bases, the J end lost 5 bases, and 10 bases lay between the germline ends. The length of the CDR3 is 14 residues. Germline V gene data show CDR1 as SGHNT and CDR2 as YYREEE (reference sequence). CDR3 loop: CASSLQGHNSPLHF. The DNA for the CDR3 is TGTGCCAGCAGCCTACAGGGACATAATTCACCCCTCCACTTT.

This chain links TRBV18 with TRBJ1-1, with unresolved D. The CDR3 has 13 amino acids. With 2 bases removed from V and 0 bases from J, the gap between germline ends came to 4 bases. The V gene's germline CDR1 is KGHSH and CDR2 LQKENI. The CDR3 nucleotides read TGTGCCAGCTCACCAGCAGTGAACACTGAAGCTTTCTTT. Translated, it gives CASSPAVNTEAFF.

This clone was seen just once. The genes are TRBV7-2 and TRBJ2-5, with 15 nucleotides matching TRBD2. The V and J ends lost 4 bases and 5 bases, in that order; junction bases with no gene match: 2. In germline, CDR1 is SGHTA, CDR2 FQGNSA. The CDR3 contains 15 residues. CDR3 sequence reads: CASSSGLAGGETQYF. DNA of the CDR3: TGTGCCAGCAGCTCAGGACTAGCGGGAGGGGAGACCCAGTACTTC.

CDR3 region: CASSVPPHQPQHF. For the CDR3, the DNA is TGTGCCAGTAGTGTCCCTCCTCATCAGCCCCAGCATTTT. The chain links TRBV19 to TRBJ1-5; no firm D call. Germline assignment: CDR1 LNHDA and CDR2 SQIVND (reference sequence). CDR3 length: 13 amino acids. Trimming removed 5 bases from V and 5 bases from J, with 10 bases in between.

The chain combines TRBV15 with TRBJ2-5; 8 bases are shared with TRBD1. CDR1 LNHNV and CDR2 YYDKDF come from the germline V gene (reference sequence). The CDR3 spans 14 residues. The ends lost 0 bases at V and 4 bases at J; junction bases unmatched: 1. The CDR3 nucleotides read TGTGCCACCAGCAGAGACAGGGGGCCAGAGACCCAGTACTTC. Protein product: CATSRDRGPETQYF.

This chain joins TRBV6-6 and TRBJ2-4, with 12 bases fitting TRBD1. Germline V gene data show CDR1 as MNHNY and CDR2 as SVGAGI (reference sequence). CDR3 length equals 19 residues. J was trimmed by 0 bases and V by 5 bases; bases with no gene match: 11. CDR3 sequence reads: CASSPTGTGGLLAKNIQYF. The CDR3 DNA sequence: TGTGCCAGCAGTCCAACCGGGACAGGGGGCTTGTTAGCCAAAAACATTCAGTACTTC.

The J gene is TRBJ2-5, the V gene TRBV5-8; D possibly corresponds to TRBD1 (7 bases). V was pared by 4 bases and J by 4 bases, with 20 bases between. Germline CDR1 and CDR2: SGHTS and YDEGEE. This CDR3 comprises 16 residues. The CDR3 region is CASSRFHRGGLETQYF. The CDR3 DNA follows: TGTGCCAGCAGCCGTTTCCACAGGGGAGGATTAGAGACCCAGTACTTC. Variable domain in full (rest from reference TRBV5-8 and TRBJ2-5): EAGVTQSPTHLIKTRGQQATLRCSPISGHTSVYWYQQALGLGLQFLLWYDEGEERNRGNFPPRFSGRQFPNYSSELNVNALELEDSALYLCASSRFHRGGLETQYFGPGTRLLVL.

The genes are TRBV6-2 or TRBV6-3 and TRBJ2-3; 12 bases fit TRBD2. The CDR3 has 16 amino acids. Trimming took 2 bases from V and 6 from J; bases not matched to a gene: 6. CDR1 MNHEY and CDR2 SVGEGT come from the germline V gene. CDR3 protein: CASSYPLAGGPDTQYF. The DNA of the CDR3 is TGTGCCAGCAGTTACCCTCTAGCGGGAGGGCCGGATACGCAGTATTTT.

This clone was detected once. The chain's CDR3 is CASSQGAASNQPQHF. DNA of the CDR3: TGTGCCAGCAGCCAGGGGGCAGCTAGCAATCAGCCCCAGCATTTT. The chain is built from TRBV7-9 and TRBJ1-5; 8 nucleotides line up with TRBD1. From germline, CDR1 is SEHNR and CDR2 FQNEAQ (reference sequence). V shed 5 bases, J shed 0 bases, and the junction held 3 bases outside the gene matches. The length of the CDR3 is 15 residues.

The rearrangement uses TRBV28 and TRBJ1-6; 8 nucleotides line up with TRBD1. Germline V gene sequence: CDR1 MDHEN, CDR2 SYDVKM. The CDR3 loop spans 12 amino acids. The ends lost 5 bases at V and 16 bases at J; junction bases unmatched: 7. CDR3 in DNA: TGTGCCAGCAGTCAGGGGGCGCGGGGACTCCACTTT. As protein: CASSQGARGLHF.

The CDR3 region is CASSVTGEPNQPQHF. The CDR3 coding sequence is TGCGCCAGCAGCGTCACAGGGGAGCCAAATCAGCCCCAGCATTTT. The chain joins TRBV5-1 to TRBJ1-5; 7 nucleotides agree with TRBD1. The CDR3 is 15 amino acids. Per germline, CDR1 SGHRS and CDR2 YFSETQ. V lost 4 bases and J lost 4; bases outside the gene matches: 8.

The gene calls are TRBV5-4 and TRBJ1-4, with TRBD1 identical over 8 bases. V dropped 0 bases and J dropped 11; count of bases not matched to a gene: 3. The CDR3 extends over 13 amino acids. Germline lookup yields CDR1 SGHNT and CDR2 YYREEE (reference sequence). DNA for the CDR3: TGTGCCAGCAGCTTGGGGACAGGGAAGAAACTGTTTTTT. This sequence encodes CASSLGTGKKLFF.

The chain joins TRBV21-1 to TRBJ2-7; the table's D call, TRBD2, was not checked against the DNA. TRBV21-1 is described as a pseudogene. This CDR3 comprises 14 residues. CDR3: CASGISGSTYEQYF. CDR3 DNA sequence: TGTGCCAGCGGCATAAGCGGATCTACCTACGAGCAGTACTTC.

This clone was counted a few times. Here the CDR3 DNA reads TGTGCCTGGGGAATCACAGGGGTATATGGCTACACCTTC. Its translation: CAWGITGVYGYTF. This rearrangement joins TRBV30 to TRBJ1-2, with 7 bases fitting TRBD1. Trimming cost V 5 bases and J 5 bases; bases outside gene matches: 8. This CDR3 comprises 13 residues. Per the germline V gene, CDR1 is GTSNPN and CDR2 is SVGIG (reference sequence).

This chain uses TRBV7-9 with TRBJ2-1; 10 bases agree with TRBD2. Germline lookup yields CDR1 SEHNR and CDR2 FQNEAQ (reference sequence). CDR3 length equals 15 residues. Trimming at V came to 2 bases and at J to 2 bases, leaving 0 bases not matched to a gene. Here the CDR3 reads CASSLTSGAYNEQFF. In DNA form, the CDR3 reads TGTGCCAGCAGCTTAACTAGCGGGGCCTACAATGAGCAGTTCTTC.

The chain carries TRBV4-1 and TRBJ1-5; TRBD1 agrees at 8 bases. Germline loops: CDR1 MGHRA, CDR2 YSYEKL. This CDR3 comprises 17 residues. The junction had 11 bases not matched to a gene; V was cut back by 1 base and J by 6 bases. CDR3 in amino acids: CASSQGLSRGLGQPQHF. The CDR3 coding sequence is TGCGCCAGCAGCCAAGGATTAAGCAGGGGGCTGGGTCAGCCCCAGCATTTT.

The chain joins TRBV21-1 to TRBJ2-2; the table's D call TRBD1 went unverified against the DNA. TRBV21-1 is labeled a pseudogene. The CDR3 totals 20 residues. CDR3 region: CASSKDTGTGAFANTGELFF. The CDR3 region has the DNA TGTGCCAGCAGCAAAGACACGGGGACAGGGGCCTTTGCCAACACCGGGGAGCTGTTTTTT.

V usage is TRBV11-2 and J usage is TRBJ1-2; 7 nucleotides line up with TRBD1. CDR1 and CDR2 from the germline V gene are SGHAT and FQNNGV. V shed 6 bases and J 8 bases; nucleotides not matched to a gene: 6. CDR3 length: 12 residues. The CDR3 protein is CASRVQGRGYTF. The DNA of the CDR3 is TGTGCCAGCAGAGTACAGGGGCGAGGCTACACCTTC.

The chain recombines TRBV28 with TRBJ2-5; 11 bases fit TRBD2. The CDR3 has 16 amino acids. Germline V gene sequence: CDR1 MDHEN, CDR2 SYDVKM. V shed 6 bases and J 1 base; nucleotides not matched to a gene: 7. CDR3 residues: CASRYLAGGFQETQYF. The CDR3 DNA follows: TGTGCCAGCAGGTACTTAGCGGGAGGGTTCCAAGAGACCCAGTACTTC. Based on the CDR3 plus reference TRBV28 and TRBJ2-5, the full variable domain is DVKVTQSSRYLVKRTGEKVFLECVQDMDHENMFWYRQDPGLGLRLIYFSYDVKMKEKGDIPEGYSVSREKKERFSLILESASTNQTSMYLCASRYLAGGFQETQYFGPGTRLLVL.